The rows below give T cell receptor beta chains drawn from one sample of a study of T cells in Graves' hyperthyroidism and ophthalmopathy. TCRdb reprocessed the multiplex PCR reads via MiXCR and lists one record per CDR3 protein. The sample shows approximately 330,000 distinct CDR3 sequences, roughly 13% of them seen only once. Source material: blood. These receptors were obtained from a woman in her thirties or forties with Graves' ophthalmopathy. Each CDR3 is given with its conserved first and last residue. The D gene is left open where the match is weak. Clone sizes are given selectively: once, few, many, or a class where the clone is expanded.

V: TRBV6-1
D: NA
length: 13
J: TRBJ2-2
size: many
DNA: TGTGCCAGCAAACTACACCCCGCCGGGGAGCTGTTTTTT
CDR3: CASKLHPAGELFF

V: TRBV5-1
D: NA
length: 15
J: TRBJ2-3
size: few
DNA: TGCGCCAGCAGCTTGGTCAGGGTTGGCACAGATACGCAGTATTTT
CDR3: CASSLVRVGTDTQYF

V: TRBV20-1
D: NA
length: 14
J: TRBJ1-1
size: many
DNA: TGCAGTGCTAGAGATTGGCGTTTTTACACTGAAGCTTTCTTT
CDR3: CSARDWRFYTEAFF

V: TRBV29-1
D: TRBD2
length: 14
J: TRBJ2-4
size: many
DNA: TGCAGCGTTGACCCAGCGGGAGTGGGAAACATTCAGTACTTC
CDR3: CSVDPAGVGNIQYF

V: TRBV5-1
D: NA
length: 13
J: TRBJ1-6
size: NA
DNA: TGCGCCAGCAGCGAAGGGACAAATTCACCCCTCCACTTT
CDR3: CASSEGTNSPLHF

V: TRBV5-1
D: TRBD1
length: 12
J: TRBJ1-2
size: few
DNA: TGCGCCAGCAGCCCGGGACAGGGTGGCTACACCTTC
CDR3: CASSPGQGGYTF

V: TRBV20-1
D: TRBD1
length: 15
J: TRBJ2-3
size: NA
DNA: TGCAGTGCTATTGATGGGGACAGGGACACAGATACGCAGTATTTT
CDR3: CSAIDGDRDTDTQYF

V: TRBV27
D: TRBD2
length: 17
J: TRBJ2-1
size: many
DNA: TGTGCCAGCAGTTCCCCCGGAAGCGGGAGGGCCGGGAATGAGCAGTTCTTC
CDR3: CASSSPGSGRAGNEQFF

V: TRBV15
D: TRBD1
length: 14
J: TRBJ2-2
size: many
DNA: TGTGCCACCAGCAGGGGACAGGCAACCGGGGAGCTGTTTTTT
CDR3: CATSRGQATGELFF

V: TRBV6-5
D: TRBD1
length: 18
J: TRBJ2-3
size: many
DNA: TGTGCCAGCAGCTTACTCGGAAGGACAGGGGGTTTCGCAGATACGCAGTATTTT
CDR3: CASSLLGRTGGFADTQYF

V: TRBV3-1
D: NA
length: 15
J: TRBJ2-7
size: many
DNA: TGTGCCAGCAGCCAAGCCTCGGGCTACTCCTACGAGCAGTACTTC
CDR3: CASSQASGYSYEQYF

V: TRBV10-2
D: NA
length: 13
J: TRBJ2-1
size: few
DNA: TGCGCCAGCAGTGAGGGTGTCCCTCAGGCCCAGTTCTTC
CDR3: CASSEGVPQAQFF

V: TRBV11-2
D: TRBD1
length: 16
J: TRBJ1-3
size: many
DNA: TGTGCCAGCAGCCCGACAGGGGCCAACTCTGGAAACACCATATATTTT
CDR3: CASSPTGANSGNTIYF

V: TRBV12-3/TRBV12-4
D: NA
length: 13
J: TRBJ1-6
size: many
DNA: TGTGCCAGCAGTTTGGGGGGATATTCACCCCTCCACTTT
CDR3: CASSLGGYSPLHF

V: TRBV19
D: NA
length: 15
J: TRBJ2-1
size: NA
DNA: TGTGCCAGTAGTATCCCAGGACTGGGGTGGAATGAGCAGTTCTTC
CDR3: CASSIPGLGWNEQFF

V: TRBV7-6
D: NA
length: 16
J: TRBJ2-2
size: few
DNA: TGTGCCAGCACCCTAAGGTGGGGGGAACGCACCGGGGAGCTGTTTTTT
CDR3: CASTLRWGERTGELFF

V: TRBV24-1
D: NA
length: 16
J: TRBJ2-5
size: few
DNA: TGTGCCACCAGTGGTCGGGACGGGGGATTCCAAGAGACCCAGTACTTC
CDR3: CATSGRDGGFQETQYF